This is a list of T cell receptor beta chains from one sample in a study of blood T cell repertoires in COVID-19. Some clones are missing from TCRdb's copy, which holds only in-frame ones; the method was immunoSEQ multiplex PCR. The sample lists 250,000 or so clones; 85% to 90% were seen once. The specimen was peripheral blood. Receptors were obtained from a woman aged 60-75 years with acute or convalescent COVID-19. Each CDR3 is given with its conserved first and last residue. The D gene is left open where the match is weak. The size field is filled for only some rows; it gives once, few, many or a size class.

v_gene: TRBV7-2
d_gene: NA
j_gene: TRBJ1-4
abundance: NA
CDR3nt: TGTGCCAGCAGCTTAGAGGGAGTTGAAAAACTGTTTTTT
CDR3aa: CASSLEGVEKLFF

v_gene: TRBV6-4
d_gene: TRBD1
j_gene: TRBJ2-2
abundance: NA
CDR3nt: TGTGCCAGCAGTGATAAGGGACAGCAGAACACCGGGGAGCTGTTTTTT
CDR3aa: CASSDKGQQNTGELFF

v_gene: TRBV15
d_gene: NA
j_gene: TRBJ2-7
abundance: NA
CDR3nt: TGTGCCACCAGCAGAGACCCGCAGGACGAGCAGTACTTC
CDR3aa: CATSRDPQDEQYF

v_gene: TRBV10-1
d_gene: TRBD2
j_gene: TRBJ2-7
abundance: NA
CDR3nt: TGCGCCAGCAGTGAGTCTGTGCGGGAGGGATACGAGCAGTACTTC
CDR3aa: CASSESVREGYEQYF

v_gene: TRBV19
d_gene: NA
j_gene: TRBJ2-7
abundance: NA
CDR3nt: TGTGCCAGTAGTATCACGACAGGACTTTACGAGCAGTACTTC
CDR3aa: CASSITTGLYEQYF

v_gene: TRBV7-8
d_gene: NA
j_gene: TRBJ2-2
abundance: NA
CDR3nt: TGTGCCAGCAGCTTTCTGAGCGGGCCGAACACCGGGGAGCTGTTTTTT
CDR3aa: CASSFLSGPNTGELFF

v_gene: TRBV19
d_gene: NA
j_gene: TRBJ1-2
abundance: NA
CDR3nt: TGTGCCAGTAACAGGGATGGCTACACCTTC
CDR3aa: CASNRDGYTF

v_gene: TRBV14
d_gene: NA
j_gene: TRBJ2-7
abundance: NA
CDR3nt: TGTGCCAGCAGCCAAGATCAACGGCACGCCGGGTACGAGCAGTACTTC
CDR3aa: CASSQDQRHAGYEQYF

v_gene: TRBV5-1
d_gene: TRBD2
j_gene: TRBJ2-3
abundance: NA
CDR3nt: TGCGCCAGCAGCTCGGGGACTAGCGGTCTTACAGATACGCAGTATTTT
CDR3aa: CASSSGTSGLTDTQYF

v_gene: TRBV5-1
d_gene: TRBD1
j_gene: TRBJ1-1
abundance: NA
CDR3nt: TGCGCCAGCAGCTTGGCAGGGGGTGGCTCTGAAGCTTTCTTT
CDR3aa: CASSLAGGGSEAFF

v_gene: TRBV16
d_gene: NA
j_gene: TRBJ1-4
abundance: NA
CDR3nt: TGTGCCAGCAGCCAATCTGTGGCCCAAAATGAAAAACTGTTTTTT
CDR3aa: CASSQSVAQNEKLFF

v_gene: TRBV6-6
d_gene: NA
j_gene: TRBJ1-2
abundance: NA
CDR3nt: TGTGCCAGCAGTCCCGGGGACTATGGCTACACCTTC
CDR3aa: CASSPGDYGYTF

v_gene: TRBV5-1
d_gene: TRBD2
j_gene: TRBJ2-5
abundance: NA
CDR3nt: TGCGCCAGCAGCCTGGGGACTAGCGGGTCCCAAGAGACCCAGTACTTC
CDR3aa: CASSLGTSGSQETQYF

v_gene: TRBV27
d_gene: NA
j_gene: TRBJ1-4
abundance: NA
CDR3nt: TGTGCCAGCACCTCTTCTGGCAGAGGTGAAAAACTGTTTTTT
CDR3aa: CASTSSGRGEKLFF

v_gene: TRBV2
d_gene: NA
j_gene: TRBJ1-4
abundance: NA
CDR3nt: TGTGCCAGCAGGGCCAATGAAAAACTGTTTTTT
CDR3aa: CASRANEKLFF

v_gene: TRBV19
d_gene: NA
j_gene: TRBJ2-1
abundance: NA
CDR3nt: TGTGCCAGTAGTATCCCCAGGATCAGGGATGAGCAGTTCTTC
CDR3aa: CASSIPRIRDEQFF

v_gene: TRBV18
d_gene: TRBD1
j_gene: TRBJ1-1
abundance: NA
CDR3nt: TGTGCCAGCTCACCAAAAACAGGGGTCCGGACTGAAGCTTTCTTT
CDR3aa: CASSPKTGVRTEAFF

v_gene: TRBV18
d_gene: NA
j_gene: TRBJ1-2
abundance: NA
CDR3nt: TGTGCCAGCTCAGCTGACAGTCGTTATGGCTACACCTTC
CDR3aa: CASSADSRYGYTF

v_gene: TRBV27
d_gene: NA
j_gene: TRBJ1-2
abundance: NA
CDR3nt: TGTGCCAGCAGTTTTACGGCGGTTGGGGCAAACTATGGCTACACCTTC
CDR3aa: CASSFTAVGANYGYTF

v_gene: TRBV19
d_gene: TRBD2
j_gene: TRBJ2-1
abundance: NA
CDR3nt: TGTGCCAGTAGTATCTTTAGCGGGAGCAATGAGCAGTTCTTC
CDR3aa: CASSIFSGSNEQFF

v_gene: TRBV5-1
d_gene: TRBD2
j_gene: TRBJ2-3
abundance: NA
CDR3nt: TGCGCCAGCAGCGGACACTTAGCGGGACTAGCAGATACGCAGTATTTT
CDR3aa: CASSGHLAGLADTQYF

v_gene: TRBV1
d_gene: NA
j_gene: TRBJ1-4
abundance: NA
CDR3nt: TGCACCAGCAGCCAAGATTTCGACAGTCCAACTAATGAAAAACTGTTTTTT
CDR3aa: CTSSQDFDSPTNEKLFF

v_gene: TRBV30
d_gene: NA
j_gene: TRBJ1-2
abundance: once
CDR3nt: TGTGCCTGGAGTTTCCCCGGGGAGGCCTATGGCTACACCTTC
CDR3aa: CAWSFPGEAYGYTF

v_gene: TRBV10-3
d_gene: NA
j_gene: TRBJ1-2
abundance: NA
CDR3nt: TGTGCCATCAGTGCGACGGAGAATAGCGGCTACACCTTC
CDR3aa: CAISATENSGYTF

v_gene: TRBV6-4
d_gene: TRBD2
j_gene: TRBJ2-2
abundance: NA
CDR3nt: TGTGCCAGCAGTGACTCCTCTCCCCCTCTGACTAGCGGGGGGGCCTGGGGGGAGCTGTTTTTT
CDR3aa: CASSDSSPPLTSGGAWGELFF

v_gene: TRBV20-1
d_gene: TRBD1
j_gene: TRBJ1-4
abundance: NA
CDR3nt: TGCAGTGCTCACAGGGGGGAAAAACTGTTTTTT
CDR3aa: CSAHRGEKLFF

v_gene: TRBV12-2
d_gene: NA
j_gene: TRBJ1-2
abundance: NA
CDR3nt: TGTGCAAGTCGCTTAGTGCCGGACAGGGTTGGATATGGCTACACCTTC
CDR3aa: CASRLVPDRVGYGYTF

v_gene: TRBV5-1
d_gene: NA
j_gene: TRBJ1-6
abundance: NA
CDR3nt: TGCGCCAGCAGCTTGGCAGGCAGGACAGATTCACCCCTCCACTTT
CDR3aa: CASSLAGRTDSPLHF

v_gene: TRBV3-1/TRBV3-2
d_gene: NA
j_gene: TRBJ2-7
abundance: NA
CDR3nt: TGTGCCAGCAGCCCCGGGTTCGAGCAGTACTTC
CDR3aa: CASSPGFEQYF

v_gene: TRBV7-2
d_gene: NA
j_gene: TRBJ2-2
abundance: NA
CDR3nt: TGTGCCAGAGGCCCGGCGGGCGGCCCGAACACCGGGGAGCTGTTTTTT
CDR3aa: CARGPAGGPNTGELFF